This TCR beta chain derives from a study of blood T cell repertoires in COVID-19. Across the whole study: T cells, B-cell-depleted T cells, or PBMCs provided the cDNA or gDNA that served as material.

Those enrolled, adults aged roughly 18 to 90 years, came from about two dozen US areas. Per the original methods: Scientists estimated how many nucleated cells there were by amplifying reference gene primers. Method: immunoSEQ multiplex PCR; TCRdb's copy keeps in-frame clones and lacks some. The D gene and trimming were derived from the DNA, and the V and J assignments and clone size from that table. This table has about 190,000 clones, approximately 84% appearing once. CDR3 length: 13 residues. V was trimmed by 0 bases and J by 9 bases, leaving 9 bases between them. Germline V gene data show CDR1 as LGHDT and CDR2 as YNNKEL (reference sequence). Worth noting for this clone: Within the sample, other DNA sequences also encode this same CDR3.

The chain is built from TRBV3-1 (or the pseudogene TRBV3-2) and TRBJ2-1; D not certain. The receptor was derived from a woman in her twenties or thirties who had recovered from COVID-19. The specimen sequenced was PBMCs or T cells enriched from blood (not recorded which). This chain's CDR3 is CASSQDRRGEQFF. The CDR3 coding sequence is TGTGCCAGCAGCCAAGACCGTCGAGGTGAGCAGTTCTTC.